The 13 T cell receptor beta chains in this list originate from one sample, sequenced in a study of metastatic and nonmetastatic thyroid tumors. TCRdb redid the clone calls on the PCR reads using MiXCR. The data show over 30,000 clones, with approximately 19% seen just once and 12% to 15% held by the top ten. Treatment of any kind had been given to no patient before thyroid surgery. Sequencing was done on a sample of tumor tissue. The receptors were gathered from a female donor with papillary thyroid cancer or a benign thyroid nodule (not recorded which). Some clones in this sample may be carry-over from other donors' samples.

The genes are TRBV12-3 or TRBV12-4 and TRBJ1-5; TRBD1 might be the D (5 bases). This CDR3 is built from 16 residues. The V and J ends lost 6 bases and 6 bases respectively, with 21 bases between them. CDR3 in amino acids: CASRASVGPGRQPQHF. CDR3 DNA sequence: TGTGCCAGCAGGGCCTCTGTGGGCCCAGGGCGTCAGCCCCAGCATTTT.

This clone was recorded at least ten times. This chain links TRBV18 with TRBJ2-1, with 7 positions matching TRBD2. The CDR3 has 13 residues. Germline trimming cut 4 bases from V and 9 bases from J; bases unmatched to any gene: 6. Germline values: CDR1 KGHSH, CDR2 LQKENI. CDR3 amino acids: CASSHGGGSEQFF. The CDR3, as DNA: TGTGCCAGCTCACATGGGGGGGGGAGTGAGCAGTTCTTC.

There are a few counts of this clone. One end of the junction does not line up with germline, which may come from a read error. V usage is TRBV28 and J usage is TRBJ1-6; D unresolved. CDR1 and CDR2 from the germline V gene are MDHEN and SYDVKM. CDR3 length: 13 amino acids. For the CDR3, the DNA is TGCGCCAGCAGTTTGCGGAATAGGGTACCCCTCCACTTT. Its protein product is CASSLRNRVPLHF.

In its sample, this clone was seen many times. The chain couples TRBV11-2 to TRBJ2-7, with 8 positions matching TRBD2. J gave up 0 bases and V 5 bases, and 9 bases lay outside the gene matches. The CDR3 spans 16 residues. Per germline, CDR1 SGHAT and CDR2 FQNNGV. The DNA of the CDR3 is TGTGCCAGCAGCGGCGGGAGGCGGGGGGACTCCTACGAGCAGTACTTC. Its translation is CASSGGRRGDSYEQYF.

This clone was picked up a small number of times. The V call is TRBV6-5, the J call TRBJ1-5; TRBD1 agrees at 7 bases. The CDR3 is 13 residues long. V shed 4 bases and J 7 bases; nucleotides not matched to a gene: 4. Germline CDR1 and CDR2: MNHEY and SVGAGI. This CDR3 is CASSSDRAQPQHF. In nucleotides, the CDR3 is TGTGCCAGCAGTTCCGACAGGGCCCAGCCCCAGCATTTT.

This clone was seen many times. The chain combines TRBV12-3 or TRBV12-4 with TRBJ2-1; TRBD2 aligns across 8 bases. Losses at the gene ends were 5 bases for V and 9 bases for J; bases not matched to a gene: 15. This CDR3 is 16 amino acids long. The CDR3 DNA sequence: TGTGCCAGCAGTCGATCCGGGACTAGTGGGAACGGTGAGCAGTTCTTC. Amino acid sequence: CASSRSGTSGNGEQFF.

In this sample, this clone turned up many times. The V gene is TRBV6-1, the J gene TRBJ2-5, with D perhaps TRBD1 (5 bases). The CDR3 contains 14 residues. V gave up 5 bases and J gave up 5 bases, with 15 bases separating them. Germline lookup yields CDR1 MNHNS and CDR2 SASEGT. CDR3 DNA sequence: TGTGCCAGCAGTTCAGGGATCAGTCGGGAGACCCAGTACTTC. It codes for CASSSGISRETQYF.

J is TRBJ2-7 and V is TRBV6-1; TRBD1 aligns across 7 bases. With 7 bases clipped from V and 4 bases from J, the junction kept 13 bases outside the gene matches. The V gene's germline CDR1 is MNHNS and CDR2 SASEGT. The CDR3 extends over 15 amino acids. As DNA, the CDR3 is TGTGCCAGCATCCCCGTGTGGGACAGTGGTTACGAGCAGTACTTC. Amino acids: CASIPVWDSGYEQYF.

This clone was recorded many times. The chain has TRBV6-1 and TRBJ2-3; 8 bases line up with TRBD1. The CDR3 runs 15 residues. Unmatched junction bases numbered 2, after V lost 2 bases and J lost 1 base. Per germline, CDR1 MNHNS and CDR2 SASEGT. The CDR3 loop reads CASSEMDRGTDTQYF. Here the CDR3 DNA reads TGTGCCAGCAGTGAAATGGACAGGGGCACAGATACGCAGTATTTT.

This clone has only a few counts. An end of the junction does not agree with germline; a read error may underlie this. This chain joins TRBV20-1 and TRBJ1-1; D remains unclear. Per the germline V gene, CDR1 is DFQATT and CDR2 is SNEGSKA (reference sequence). The CDR3 spans 13 residues. CDR3 sequence (DNA): TGCAGTGCCCAGAGACGGCGGAGCACTGAGGCTTTATTT. Amino acids: CSAQRRRSTEALF.

The sample holds many counts of this clone. The J gene is TRBJ1-5, the V gene TRBV27; possibly TRBD1 for D (6 bases). Germline CDR1 and CDR2: MNHEY and SMNVEV (reference sequence). Trimming stripped 8 bases from V and 0 bases from J, with 23 bases between. This CDR3 spans 18 amino acids. DNA of the CDR3: TGTGCCAGCGGTCTTTGGACTCAGGGGCCTTATAGCAATCAGCCCCAGCATTTT. Amino acids: CASGLWTQGPYSNQPQHF.

This chain links TRBV6-2 or TRBV6-3 with TRBJ1-6, with 7 bases fitting TRBD1. Germline V gives CDR1 MNHEY, CDR2 SVGEGT. J was trimmed by 7 bases and V by 9 bases; bases with no gene match: 9. The CDR3 totals 14 residues. CDR3 amino acids: CASLDRRTNSPLHF. The CDR3 region has the DNA TGTGCCAGTTTGGACAGGCGTACGAATTCACCCCTCCACTTT.

Details on this clone: A much larger clonotype is one base distant, so this may be a read error. The same CDR3 is also encoded by other DNA sequences in this sample. V usage is TRBV7-3 and J usage is TRBJ2-5, with unresolved D. Germline CDR1 is SGHTA and CDR2 is FQGTGA. Trimming removed 5 bases from V and 0 bases from J, with 7 bases in between. The CDR3 spans 13 residues. CDR3: CASSPSNQETQYF. CDR3 DNA: TGTGCCAGCAGCCCGTCTAACCAAGAGACCCAGTACTTC.